This T cell receptor (beta chain) emerged from a study of cytomegalovirus exposure and HLA in healthy donors. Findings and caveats of the study: Fewer N-insertions than the approximately 700-donor mean were reportedly shown by an Asian-associated ancestry cluster in a later analysis. Across donors, presence/absence analyses took sequencing depth to be roughly uniform. Follow-up analysis seemed to connect common viral pathogens with several of the most significant clusters identified.

Looked up from germline, CDR1 is LGHNA and CDR2 is YNFKEQ. The CDR3 has 19 residues. The ends lost 0 bases at V and 0 bases at J; junction bases unmatched: 8. The PCR made use of 60 Vbeta and 13 Jbeta primers. In the authors' methods: In a later analysis, the count reached some 73 million unique TCR beta chains, with about 12 million shared. Assay used: immunoSEQ multiplex PCR; TCRdb lists only in-frame clones, some missing. V and J calls and clone size are copied from that table; D and trimming were computed from the DNA. The sample includes about 140,000 clones. A word on this clone: Its antigen remains unidentified.

This chain uses TRBV4-2 with TRBJ2-3; 11 bases map to TRBD2. The sample consisted of PBMCs. This sequence was found in a woman aged 18-35 years in good health and CMV-seronegative. Written as DNA, the CDR3 is TGTGCCAGCAGCCAAGATTGGATTAGCGGGAGGGCTAGCACAGATACGCAGTATTTT. Amino acid sequence: CASSQDWISGRASTDTQYF.